These 11 T cell receptor beta chains were all obtained from the same sample, sequenced in a study of human T cells and chemical hapten exposure. MiXCR, applied by TCRdb to the RACE reads, yields one record per CDR3 protein. The sample lists 350,000 to 450,000 distinct CDR3 sequences; approximately 5.1% were seen once. Time point denoted: pre-sensitization, week 0. The sample's treatment: therapeutic diphenylcyclopropenone sensitization with weekly scalp DPC. The sequencing here drew on whole blood, taken in connection with sensitization to the hapten diphenylcyclopropenone (DPC). These receptors originate from a woman aged 45-65 years with alopecia areata. Some clones in this sample may be carry-over from other donors' samples.

This clonotype showed up many times. The V and J genes are TRBV7-9 and TRBJ1-2; D remains ambiguous. The germline V and J ends were trimmed by 3 bases and 8 bases, with 16 bases remaining between them. Germline V CDR1 and CDR2: SEHNR, FQNEAQ (reference sequence). The CDR3 spans 14 residues. As DNA, the CDR3 is TGTGCCAGCAGCTTTCCCGGTCCCAGTGACGGCTACACCTTC. Its protein product is CASSFPGPSDGYTF.

Ten or more counts support this clonotype. The chain recombines TRBV7-9 with TRBJ2-1; weak D call: TRBD1 (5 bases). There are 13 residues in the CDR3. Between the trimmed V and J ends, which lost 4 bases and 6 bases, there was a span of 10 bases. From germline, CDR1 is SEHNR and CDR2 FQNEAQ (reference sequence). The CDR3 sequence: CASSSRQGNEQFF. The CDR3 region has the DNA TGTGCCAGCAGCTCCAGGCAGGGCAATGAGCAGTTCTTC.

This chain links TRBV6-6 with TRBJ2-3, with a tentative D call TRBD2 (6 bases). Trimming shortened V by 2 bases and J by 4 bases, and 13 bases separated the two germline ends. The CDR3 extends over 15 amino acids. Germline CDR1 MNHNY, CDR2 SVGAGI (reference sequence). In DNA, the CDR3 is TGTGCCAGCAGTTACGAAGGGACGGGAGCAGATACGCAGTATTTT. Its protein product is CASSYEGTGADTQYF.

This clonotype has more than one count but fewer than ten. This chain links TRBV20-1 with TRBJ1-1; 8 positions agree with TRBD1. The junction had 18 bases not matched to a gene; V was cut back by 5 bases and J by 4 bases. This CDR3 is 17 amino acids long. Germline loops: CDR1 DFQATT, CDR2 SNEGSKA (reference sequence). In nucleotides, the CDR3 is TGCAGTGCTGGTGGGACAGGTTCAATCCCCACCTCCACTGAAGCTTTCTTT. Translating it yields CSAGGTGSIPTSTEAFF.

This clonotype appeared many times. The chain is built from TRBV6-4 and TRBJ1-5; no firm D call. This CDR3 comprises 13 residues. From germline, CDR1 is MRHNA and CDR2 SNTAGT. V dropped 6 bases and J dropped 1 base, with 7 bases sitting between them. The CDR3 is CASSPESNQPQHF. CDR3 nucleotide sequence: TGTGCCAGCAGCCCTGAAAGCAATCAGCCCCAGCATTTT.

This clonotype was recorded at least ten times. This CDR3 reads CASRGGGFWATGANVLTF. The CDR3 DNA follows: TGTGCCAGCAGAGGAGGGGGCTTTTGGGCCACTGGGGCCAACGTCCTGACTTTC. This chain links TRBV27 with TRBJ2-6, with D perhaps TRBD1 (7 bases). The CDR3 runs 18 residues. Germline CDR1 is MNHEY and CDR2 is SMNVEV (reference sequence). Trimming took off 6 bases at V and 2 bases at J, with 20 bases between the two ends.

Only a few counts were recorded for this clonotype. This chain uses TRBV12-3 or TRBV12-4 with TRBJ2-7, with unresolved D. The CDR3 has 15 residues. V shed 2 bases and J shed 2 bases, with 13 bases lying between them. The CDR3 DNA sequence: TGTGCCAGCAGTTTATCGGTAGGGTTGACCTACGAGCAGTACTTC. The encoded protein is CASSLSVGLTYEQYF.

V is TRBV4-3 and J is TRBJ2-1; TRBD2 agrees at 11 bases. Germline values: CDR1 LGHNA, CDR2 YSLEER. V lost 0 bases to trimming and J lost 7 bases; unmatched junction nucleotides: 5. The CDR3 has 16 amino acids. CDR3 DNA sequence: TGCGCCAGCAGCCAAGATCGGCTAGCGGGAGGTAATGAGCAGTTCTTC. Translation: CASSQDRLAGGNEQFF.

Of note for this clonotype: A much larger clone lies one base from this, so it may be a read error. The chain recombines TRBV28 with TRBJ2-1, with TRBD2 identical over 9 bases. Germline CDR1 is MDHEN and CDR2 is SYDVKM. CDR3 length: 19 amino acids. The CDR3, as DNA: TGTGCCAGCAGTTTTTCTCTGGGAGCGGGAGGTTCCCGTTACAATAAGCAGTTCTTC. It codes for CASSFSLGAGGSRYNKQFF.

V usage is TRBV5-1 and J usage is TRBJ2-1, with D perhaps given as TRBD1 or TRBD2 (5 bases each). Germline V gives CDR1 SGHRS, CDR2 YFSETQ. The germline V and J ends were trimmed by 3 bases and 8 bases, with 24 bases remaining between them. The CDR3 has 17 residues. CDR3 sequence: CASSWGARGEGAHEQFF. CDR3 DNA sequence: TGCGCCAGCAGCTGGGGTGCCCGGGGCGAAGGGGCCCATGAGCAGTTCTTC.

Only a few counts were recorded for this clonotype. The chain links TRBV29-1 to TRBJ2-7; either TRBD1 or TRBD2 may fit D (6 bases each). Per germline, CDR1 SQVTM and CDR2 ANQGSEA. The CDR3 sequence is 12 residues long. Between the trimmed V and J ends, which lost 4 bases and 2 bases, there was a span of 9 bases. Here the CDR3 reads CSVGGGTYEQYF. The CDR3 nucleotides read TGCAGCGTTGGAGGGGGGACCTACGAGCAGTACTTC.